This T cell receptor beta chain was sequenced for a study of regulatory T cells in long-lasting Graves disease. The study, taken as a whole, reports: Possibly, accuracy suffered from the small sample size.

Library construction for TCR beta used iRepertoire HTBI primers and Arm-PCR of CDR3 regions. TCRdb re-called the multiplex PCR reads through MiXCR, storing one row per CDR3 protein. The sample shows some 400,000 distinct CDR3 sequences, more than 13% of them seen only once. Time point meaning: newly diagnosed GD, antithyroid drugs for less than 3 months. PBMC-extracted RNA yielded the TCR library. Germline V gene data show CDR1 as MDHEN and CDR2 as SYDVKM. This CDR3 comprises 11 residues. Trimming removed 10 bases from V and 7 bases from J, with 14 bases in between. This clonotype came up many times. Its antigen is as yet unknown. These sequences were also reported in another study, on T cells in Graves' hyperthyroidism and ophthalmopathy.

This TCR derives from a woman in her twenties or thirties with Graves disease. V is TRBV28 and J is TRBJ2-7; possibly TRBD2 for D (5 bases). The material was peripheral blood mononuclear cells (PBMCs), obtained at new diagnosis, from a patient treated with antithyroid drugs. The CDR3: CATARAREQYF. The DNA for the CDR3 is TGTGCCACCGCGCGGGCCAGGGAGCAGTACTTC.